This T cell receptor beta chain was documented in a study of Tregs in tolerant kidney transplant recipients. Here immunoSEQ multiplex PCR was the method, and the copy in TCRdb shows in-frame clones only, minus some. Among roughly 120,000 clones listed, roughly 93% were seen once. Unstimulated Tregs (CD4+CD25+CD127-) and CD4+CD25- non-Tregs were sorted from PBMCs. The CDR3 consists of 16 residues. Germline V gene lookup returns CDR1 SGHNT and CDR2 YYREEE (reference sequence). The ends lost 3 bases at V and 0 bases at J; junction bases unmatched: 5. The TCR was taken from a human donor in good health. The chain couples TRBV5-4 to TRBJ2-1; TRBD1 aligns across 8 bases. The sample consisted of CD4+ T cells from blood. The CDR3 region is CASSSGTGRSYNEQFF. CDR3 in DNA: TGTGCCAGCAGCTCCGGGACAGGTCGCTCCTACAATGAGCAGTTCTTC.